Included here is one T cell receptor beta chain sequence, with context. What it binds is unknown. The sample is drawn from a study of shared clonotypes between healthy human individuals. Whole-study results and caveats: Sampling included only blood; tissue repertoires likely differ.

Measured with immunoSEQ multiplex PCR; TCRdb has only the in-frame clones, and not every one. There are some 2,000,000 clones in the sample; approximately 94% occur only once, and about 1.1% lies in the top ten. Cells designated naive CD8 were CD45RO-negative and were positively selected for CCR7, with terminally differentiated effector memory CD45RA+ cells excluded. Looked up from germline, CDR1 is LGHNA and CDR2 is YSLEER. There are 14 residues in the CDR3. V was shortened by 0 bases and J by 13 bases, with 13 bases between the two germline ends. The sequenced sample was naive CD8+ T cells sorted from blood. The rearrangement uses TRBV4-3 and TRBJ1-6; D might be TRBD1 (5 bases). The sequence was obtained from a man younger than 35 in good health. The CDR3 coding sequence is TGCGCCAGCAGCCAAGATGGTGTTGAGGGGCCCCTCCACTTT. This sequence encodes CASSQDGVEGPLHF.